Below, 25 T cell receptor beta chains from the same sample are listed, as sequenced in a study of T cells after posttransplantation cyclophosphamide. The protocol was immunoSEQ multiplex PCR, while the TCRdb copy is restricted to in-frame clones and leaves out a portion. Altogether about 6,400 clones were found in the sample, and no singletons occur. Cyclophosphamide on days +3 and +4 followed busulfan-fludarabine conditioning and a marrow graft. Sequenced here: PBMCs, sampled after an allogeneic stem cell transplant with post-transplant cyclophosphamide. These receptor sequences come from a young adult male patient who received an allogeneic stem cell transplant from an unrelated donor, was CMV-positive, and had acute and chronic GVHD. Some T cells may originate from the graft donor.

Ten or more counts support this clone. The chain couples TRBV9 to TRBJ2-3; 8 bases are a match to TRBD1. CDR3 length: 15 amino acids. From germline, CDR1 is SGDLS and CDR2 YYNGEE. V shed 4 bases and J 4 bases; nucleotides not matched to a gene: 8. CDR3 sequence: CASSPFGTGADTQYF. As DNA, the CDR3 is TGTGCCAGCAGCCCCTTCGGGACAGGAGCAGATACGCAGTATTTT.

Sample share makes this clone medium-sized (0.01 to 0.1%). The J gene is TRBJ1-1, the V gene TRBV6-5; D is uncertain. Germline loops: CDR1 MNHEY, CDR2 SVGAGI. The CDR3 has 11 amino acids. V was pared by 8 bases and J by 3 bases, with 7 bases between. CDR3 nucleotides: TGTGCCAGCGTCGGGTACACTGAAGCTTTCTTT. This codes for CASVGYTEAFF.

This clone was counted ten times or more. The chain links TRBV7-2 to TRBJ1-2; 8 bases match TRBD1. Trimming removed 0 bases from V and 3 bases from J; junction bases left unmatched: 6. Germline V gene data show CDR1 as SGHTA and CDR2 as FQGNSA. The CDR3 loop spans 16 amino acids. The CDR3 DNA is TGTGCCAGCAGCTTAGCTTTCGACAGGGGAGACTATGGCTACACCTTC. As protein: CASSLAFDRGDYGYTF.

At least ten counts were recorded for this clone. The rearrangement uses TRBV7-8 and TRBJ1-2, with D perhaps TRBD1 (6 bases). CDR1 is SGHVS, CDR2 FQNEAQ, per germline. The CDR3 has 11 amino acids. Trimming took 1 base from V and 13 from J, leaving 10 bases between them. This chain's CDR3 is CASSLGGGPTF. The CDR3 bases are TGTGCCAGCAGCTTAGGAGGGGGACCCACCTTC. The variable domain in full, with the rest retrieved from reference TRBV7-8 and TRBJ1-2, is GAGVSQSPRYKVAKRGQDVALRCDPISGHVSLFWYQQALGQGPEFLTYFQNEAQLDKSGLPSDRFFAERPEGSVSTLKIQRTQQEDSAVYLCASSLGGGPTFGSGTRLTVV.

This clone was detected many times. The sample has other DNA sequences that encode this CDR3 too. The rearrangement joins TRBV18 to TRBJ2-1; 13 bases map to TRBD2. The CDR3 sequence is 15 residues long. Germline loops: CDR1 KGHSH, CDR2 LQKENI. J gave up 7 bases and V 2 bases, and 2 bases lay outside the gene matches. The CDR3: CASSPTSGGANEQFF. The CDR3 region has the DNA TGTGCCAGCTCACCAACTAGCGGGGGGGCTAATGAGCAGTTCTTC.

This clone was observed many times. The chain is built from TRBV9 and TRBJ2-1, with 8 nucleotides matching TRBD2. Germline V gives CDR1 SGDLS, CDR2 YYNGEE. V gave up 3 bases and J gave up 2 bases; unmatched junction bases: 13. The CDR3 contains 18 residues. Here the CDR3 DNA reads TGTGCCAGCAGCGCCGTCCAACCCCAAGCGGGAGCCTACAATGAGCAGTTCTTC. Its protein is CASSAVQPQAGAYNEQFF.

This clone was picked up many times. The chain links TRBV6-5 to TRBJ1-6; 7 bases are a match to TRBD1. V dropped 0 bases and J dropped 9; count of bases not matched to a gene: 5. This CDR3 is built from 15 residues. The germline CDR1 and CDR2 sequences are MNHEY and SVGAGI. The CDR3 loop is CASSYSKRQGSPLHF. The DNA for the CDR3 is TGTGCCAGCAGTTACTCAAAGCGACAGGGTTCACCCCTCCACTTT.

The V call is TRBV5-1, the J call TRBJ2-4, with a weak D call TRBD2 (6 bases). The CDR3 runs to 15 residues. V shed 0 bases and J shed 9 bases, with 16 bases lying between them. CDR1 is SGHRS, CDR2 YFSETQ, per germline. The CDR3 DNA reads TGCGCCAGCAGCTTGGGAAGCGCCGGAGGGGCCATTCAGTACTTC. Amino acid sequence: CASSLGSAGGAIQYF.

This rearrangement joins TRBV7-9 to TRBJ1-1; TRBD1 is a possible D gene (5 bases). The germline gives CDR1 SEHNR, CDR2 FQNEAQ (reference sequence). The V and J ends lost 2 bases and 1 base respectively, with 20 bases between them. The CDR3 is made up of 18 amino acids. The CDR3 reads CASSLSGGWGLPNTEAFF. Written as DNA, the CDR3 is TGTGCCAGCAGCTTATCGGGAGGGTGGGGCCTACCGAACACTGAAGCTTTCTTT.

This clone appeared many times. The CDR3 region is CASRYTGAANEKLFF. CDR3 in DNA: TGTGCCAGCAGGTATACAGGGGCGGCAAATGAAAAACTGTTTTTT. V usage is TRBV6-1 and J usage is TRBJ1-4, with 7 positions matching TRBD1. CDR1 MNHNS and CDR2 SASEGT come from the germline V gene. Unmatched junction bases numbered 9, after V lost 6 bases and J lost 5 bases. The CDR3 covers 15 residues.

Many counts were recorded for this clone. This chain connects TRBV4-1 to TRBJ2-4; D not resolved. The CDR3 contains 18 residues. V was pared by 5 bases and J by 0 bases, with 20 bases between. Germline loops: CDR1 MGHRA, CDR2 YSYEKL. The CDR3 loop is CASSSSPAEGLAKNIQYF. DNA for the CDR3: TGCGCCAGCAGCTCTTCTCCCGCGGAAGGCCTAGCCAAAAACATTCAGTACTTC.

The sample holds many counts of this clone. This chain uses TRBV4-3 with TRBJ1-2, with 7 bases identical to TRBD1. The germline gives CDR1 LGHNA, CDR2 YSLEER. The V segment lost 4 bases and the J segment 4 bases; nucleotides outside the gene matches: 3. The CDR3 spans 13 residues. The DNA for the CDR3 is TGCGCCAGCAGCCGAGACAGGGTCTATGGCTACACCTTC. Its protein product is CASSRDRVYGYTF.

In this sample, this clone turned up many times. This sequence joins TRBV5-1 and TRBJ1-5, with D possibly TRBD1 on 6 matching bases. Trimming removed 4 bases from V and 7 bases from J, with 15 bases in between. The germline CDR1 and CDR2 sequences are SGHRS and YFSETQ. The CDR3 totals 14 residues. In DNA, the CDR3 is TGCGCCAGCAGCGTCAGGGGTGGCAGCCAGCCCCAGCATTTT. This encodes CASSVRGGSQPQHF. The full variable domain, its missing parts supplied by reference TRBV5-1 and TRBJ1-5, is KAGVTQTPRYLIKTRGQQVTLSCSPISGHRSVSWYQQTPGQGLQFLFEYFSETQRNKGNFPGRFSGRQFSNSRSEMNVSTLELGDSALYLCASSVRGGSQPQHFGDGTRLSIL.

This clone has ten or more counts. The chain employs TRBV4-1 and TRBJ1-2; tentative D call: TRBD1 (5 bases). Germline V CDR1 and CDR2: MGHRA, YSYEKL. V was cut by 3 bases and J by 4 bases, with 24 bases left in between. The CDR3 has 18 residues. In DNA, the CDR3 is TGCGCCAGCAGCCATCCCCCGTTGGGTCCCCAAGGGGCCTATGGCTACACCTTC. Encoded protein: CASSHPPLGPQGAYGYTF.

The sample holds many counts of this clone. The J gene is TRBJ1-1, the V gene TRBV30; unclear D gene. CDR3 length: 13 residues. Trimming left V 4 bases short and J 3 bases short, with 12 bases between. Germline loops: CDR1 GTSNPN, CDR2 SVGIG (reference sequence). As DNA, the CDR3 is TGTGCCTGGACGCCCAGGAAGGACACTGAAGCTTTCTTT. Translated: CAWTPRKDTEAFF.

This clone was picked up a small number of times. The chain is built from TRBV4-1 and TRBJ2-5, with D possibly being TRBD2 (5 bases). The J call is doubtful: the DNA matches TRBJ2-7 better. The CDR3 runs to 14 residues. The germline V gene encodes CDR1 MGHRA and CDR2 YSYEKL. The CDR3, as DNA: TGCGCCAGCAGCCAAGTCGGGGAGTTCTACGAGCAGTACTTC. Translated, it gives CASSQVGEFYEQYF.

Ten or more counts support this clone. The rearrangement uses TRBV5-5 and TRBJ1-2, with TRBD1 as a possible D gene (6 bases). The germline gives CDR1 SGHKS, CDR2 YYEKEE (reference sequence). CDR3 size: 15 residues. Trimming took 5 bases from V and 4 from J, leaving 18 bases between them. DNA of the CDR3: TGTGCCAGCAGTGGGACCAGGGGCAGAGTCTATGGCTACACCTTC. Amino acid sequence: CASSGTRGRVYGYTF.

This sequence joins TRBV7-9 and TRBJ2-1, with 8 bases fitting TRBD2. The CDR3 extends over 15 amino acids. Losses at the gene ends were 7 bases for V and 3 bases for J; bases not matched to a gene: 8. CDR1 is SEHNR and CDR2 is FQNEAQ in the germline V gene (reference sequence). The CDR3 DNA reads as TGTGCCAGCAAGCTTAGCGCGGGAGGCTACAATGAGCAGTTCTTC. This gives the protein CASKLSAGGYNEQFF.

This clone is medium-sized within its sample. The rearrangement joins TRBV28 to TRBJ2-3; D might be TRBD1 (5 bases). Germline CDR1 is MDHEN and CDR2 is SYDVKM. Trimming removed 2 bases at V and 4 bases at J, with 10 bases between. This CDR3 spans 14 amino acids. The CDR3 DNA reads TGTGCCAGCAGTTTAAGCAGGGTGTCAGATACGCAGTATTTT. This sequence encodes CASSLSRVSDTQYF.

This clone is labeled medium-sized. V is TRBV19 and J is TRBJ2-1; 8 bases match TRBD1. Germline V gene lookup returns CDR1 LNHDA and CDR2 SQIVND (reference sequence). This CDR3 contains 12 residues. Trimming took 5 bases from V and 8 from J; bases not matched to a gene: 2. The CDR3 DNA sequence: TGTGCCAGTAGTGGACAGGGAGATGAGCAGTTCTTC. It encodes CASSGQGDEQFF.

In this sample, this clone turned up many times. The chain joins TRBV30 to TRBJ2-7; possible D gene TRBD1, 6 bases. Trimming removed 5 bases at V and 4 bases at J, with 15 bases between. Germline lookup yields CDR1 GTSNPN and CDR2 SVGIG (reference sequence). The CDR3 extends over 13 amino acids. The CDR3 sequence is CAWDTGRLYEQYF. DNA for the CDR3: TGTGCCTGGGATACAGGGAGATTGTACGAGCAGTACTTC.

This clone was counted ten times or more. The rearrangement joins TRBV11-2 to TRBJ2-3; 10 positions agree with TRBD2. Trimming at V came to 6 bases and at J to 5 bases, leaving 8 bases not matched to a gene. Germline CDR1 is SGHAT and CDR2 is FQNNGV. The CDR3 covers 15 residues. The CDR3 DNA follows: TGTGCCAGCAGACCAGCGGGAGGGCGGGGAGATACGCAGTATTTT. Amino acid sequence: CASRPAGGRGDTQYF. Filled out from reference TRBV11-2 and TRBJ2-3, the complete variable domain reads EAGVAQSPRYKIIEKRQSVAFWCNPISGHATLYWYQQILGQGPKLLIQFQNNGVVDDSQLPKDRFSAERLKGVDSTLKIQPAKLEDSAVYLCASRPAGGRGDTQYFGPGTRLTVL.

This clone was picked up many times. The V and J genes are TRBV29-1 and TRBJ1-2; 11 bases are a match to TRBD1. Losses at the gene ends were 6 bases for V and 6 bases for J; bases not matched to a gene: 6. The CDR3 has 13 amino acids. Looked up from germline, CDR1 is SQVTM and CDR2 is ANQGSEA. The CDR3 spells CSVGQGAGNGYTF. The CDR3 DNA follows: TGCAGCGTCGGACAGGGGGCTGGAAATGGCTACACCTTC.

This clone was seen at least ten times. The chain couples TRBV27 to TRBJ2-1, with 11 bases aligning to TRBD1. Germline assignment: CDR1 MNHEY and CDR2 SMNVEV (reference sequence). V lost 8 bases, J lost 3 bases, and 12 bases stayed unmatched. This CDR3 is built from 17 residues. The CDR3 reads CASQGDRGFYGYNEQFF. In DNA, the CDR3 is TGTGCCAGCCAAGGGGACAGGGGGTTTTACGGCTACAATGAGCAGTTCTTC.

Many counts were recorded for this clone. The rearrangement links TRBV5-4 to TRBJ2-7; D is possibly TRBD1 (6 bases). The CDR3 consists of 13 residues. V was cut by 4 bases and J by 1 base, with 9 bases left in between. CDR1 is SGHNT, CDR2 YYREEE, per germline (reference sequence). The DNA for the CDR3 is TGTGCCAGCAGCACTGGACAGTCCTACGAGCAGTACTTC. It encodes CASSTGQSYEQYF.